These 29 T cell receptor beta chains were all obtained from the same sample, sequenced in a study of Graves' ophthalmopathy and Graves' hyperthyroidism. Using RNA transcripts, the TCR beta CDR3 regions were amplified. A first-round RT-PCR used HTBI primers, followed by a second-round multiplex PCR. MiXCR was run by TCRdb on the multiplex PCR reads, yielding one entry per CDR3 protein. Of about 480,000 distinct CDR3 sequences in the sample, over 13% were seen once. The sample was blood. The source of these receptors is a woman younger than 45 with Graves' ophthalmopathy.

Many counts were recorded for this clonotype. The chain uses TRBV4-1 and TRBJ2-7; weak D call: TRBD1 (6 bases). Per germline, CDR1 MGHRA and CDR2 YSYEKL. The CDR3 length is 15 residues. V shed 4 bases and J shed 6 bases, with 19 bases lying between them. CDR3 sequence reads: CASSPLALTGSEQYF. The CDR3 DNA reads TGCGCCAGCAGCCCTCTAGCACTCACAGGGAGCGAGCAGTACTTC.

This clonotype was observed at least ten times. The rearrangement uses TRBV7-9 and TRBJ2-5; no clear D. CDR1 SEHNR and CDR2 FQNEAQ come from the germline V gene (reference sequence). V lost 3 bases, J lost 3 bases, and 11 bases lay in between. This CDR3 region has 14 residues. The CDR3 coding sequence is TGTGCCAGCAGCTTTGGTACACGGGAAGAGACCCAGTACTTC. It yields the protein CASSFGTREETQYF.

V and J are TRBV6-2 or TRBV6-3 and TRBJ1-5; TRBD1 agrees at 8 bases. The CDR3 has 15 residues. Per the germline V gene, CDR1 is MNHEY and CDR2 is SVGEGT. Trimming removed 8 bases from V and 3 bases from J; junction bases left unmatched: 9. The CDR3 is CASESGTGFNQPQHF. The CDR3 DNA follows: TGTGCCAGCGAATCCGGGACAGGCTTCAATCAGCCCCAGCATTTT.

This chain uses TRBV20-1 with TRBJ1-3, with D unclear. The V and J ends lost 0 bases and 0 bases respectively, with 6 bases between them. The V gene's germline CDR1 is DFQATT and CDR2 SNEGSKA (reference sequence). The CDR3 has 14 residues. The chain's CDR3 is CSARDRDSGNTIYF. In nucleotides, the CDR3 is TGCAGTGCTAGAGATCGGGACTCTGGAAACACCATATATTTT.

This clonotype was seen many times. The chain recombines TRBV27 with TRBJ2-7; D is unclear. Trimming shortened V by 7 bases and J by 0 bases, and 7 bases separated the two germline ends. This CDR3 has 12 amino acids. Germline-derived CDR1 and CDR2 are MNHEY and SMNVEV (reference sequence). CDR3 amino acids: CASTAPSYEQYF. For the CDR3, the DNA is TGTGCCAGCACCGCCCCCTCCTACGAGCAGTACTTC.

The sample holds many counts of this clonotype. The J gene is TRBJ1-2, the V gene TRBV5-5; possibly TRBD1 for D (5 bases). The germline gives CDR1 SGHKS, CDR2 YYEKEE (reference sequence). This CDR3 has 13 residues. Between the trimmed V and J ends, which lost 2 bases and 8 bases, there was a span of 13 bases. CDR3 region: CASSFAGSEGYTF. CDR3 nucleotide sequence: TGTGCCAGCAGCTTCGCAGGGTCTGAAGGCTACACCTTC. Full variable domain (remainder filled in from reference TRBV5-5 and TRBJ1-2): DAGVTQSPTHLIKTRGQQVTLRCSPISGHKSVSWYQQVLGQGPQFIFQYYEKEERGRGNFPDRFSARQFPNYSSELNVNALLLGDSALYLCASSFAGSEGYTFGSGTRLTVV.

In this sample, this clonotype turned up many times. The CDR3: CSATGNTEAFF. The CDR3 DNA reads TGCAGCGCCACCGGCAACACTGAAGCTTTCTTT. The chain combines TRBV29-1 with TRBJ1-1; no clear D. The length of the CDR3 is 11 residues. V was cut by 7 bases and J by 2 bases, with 8 bases left in between. Germline-derived CDR1 and CDR2 are SQVTM and ANQGSEA.

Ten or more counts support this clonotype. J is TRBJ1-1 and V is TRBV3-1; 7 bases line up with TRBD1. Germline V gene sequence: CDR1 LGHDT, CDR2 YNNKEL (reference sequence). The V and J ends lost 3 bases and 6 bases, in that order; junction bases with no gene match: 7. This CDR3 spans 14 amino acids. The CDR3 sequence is CASSHQTGHAEAFF. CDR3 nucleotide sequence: TGTGCCAGCAGCCACCAGACAGGGCACGCTGAAGCTTTCTTT.

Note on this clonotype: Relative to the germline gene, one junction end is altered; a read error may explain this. Here the CDR3 reads CSSYTPGFGPQYF. DNA for the CDR3: TGTTCCAGCTACACTCCAGGGTTTGGGCCCCAGTACTTC. The chain combines TRBV28 with TRBJ2-5, with D perhaps TRBD1 (5 bases). Per germline, CDR1 MDHEN and CDR2 SYDVKM. This CDR3 spans 13 amino acids.

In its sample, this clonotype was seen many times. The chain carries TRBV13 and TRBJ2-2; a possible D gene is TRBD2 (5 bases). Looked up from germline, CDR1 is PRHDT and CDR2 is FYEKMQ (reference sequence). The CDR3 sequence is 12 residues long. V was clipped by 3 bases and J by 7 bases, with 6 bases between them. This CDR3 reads CASSFEGGELFF. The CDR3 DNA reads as TGTGCCAGCAGCTTCGAGGGCGGGGAGCTGTTTTTT.

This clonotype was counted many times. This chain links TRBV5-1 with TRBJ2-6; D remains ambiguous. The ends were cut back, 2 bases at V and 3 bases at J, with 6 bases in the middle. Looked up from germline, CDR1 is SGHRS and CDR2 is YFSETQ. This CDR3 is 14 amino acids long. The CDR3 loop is CASSLRGGANVLTF. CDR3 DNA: TGCGCCAGCAGCTTACGCGGTGGGGCCAACGTCCTGACTTTC.

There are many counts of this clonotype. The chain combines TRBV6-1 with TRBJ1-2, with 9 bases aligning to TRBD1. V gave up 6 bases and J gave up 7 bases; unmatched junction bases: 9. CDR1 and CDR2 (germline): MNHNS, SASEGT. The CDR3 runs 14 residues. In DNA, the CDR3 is TGTGCCAGCAGCCCCGGGACAGGGCTTCTTGGCTACACCTTC. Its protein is CASSPGTGLLGYTF.

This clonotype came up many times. CDR3 DNA sequence: TGTGCCAGCAGTCTTGTTAAGGGAGGACAAAACACCGGGGAGCTGTTTTTT. This codes for CASSLVKGGQNTGELFF. V usage is TRBV27 and J usage is TRBJ2-2; TRBD2 is a possible D gene (6 bases). Germline lookup yields CDR1 MNHEY and CDR2 SMNVEV (reference sequence). The CDR3 has 17 amino acids. V lost 5 bases to trimming and J lost 2 bases, with 18 bases between them.

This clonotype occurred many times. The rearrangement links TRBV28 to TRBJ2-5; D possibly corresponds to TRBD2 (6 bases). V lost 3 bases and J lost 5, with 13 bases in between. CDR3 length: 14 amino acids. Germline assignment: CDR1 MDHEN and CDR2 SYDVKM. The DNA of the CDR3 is TGTGCCAGCAGTTTCGCGGGTGGAGGGGAGACCCAGTACTTC. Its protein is CASSFAGGGETQYF.

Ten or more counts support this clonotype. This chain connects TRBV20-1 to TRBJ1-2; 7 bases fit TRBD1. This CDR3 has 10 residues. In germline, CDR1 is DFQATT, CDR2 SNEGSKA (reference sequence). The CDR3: CTGEGAGYTF. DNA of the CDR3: TGCACCGGGGAGGGGGCTGGCTACACCTTC.

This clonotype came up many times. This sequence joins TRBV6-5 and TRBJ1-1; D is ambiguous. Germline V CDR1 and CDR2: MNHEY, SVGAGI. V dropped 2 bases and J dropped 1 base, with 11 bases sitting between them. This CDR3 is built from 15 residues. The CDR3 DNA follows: TGTGCCAGCAGTTACAAGGACGGTCCGAACACTGAAGCTTTCTTT. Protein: CASSYKDGPNTEAFF.

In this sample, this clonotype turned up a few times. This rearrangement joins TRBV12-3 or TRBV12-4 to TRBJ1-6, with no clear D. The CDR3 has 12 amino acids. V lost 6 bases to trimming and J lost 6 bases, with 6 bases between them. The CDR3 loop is CASRGFNSPLHF. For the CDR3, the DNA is TGTGCCAGCAGAGGCTTTAATTCACCCCTCCACTTT.

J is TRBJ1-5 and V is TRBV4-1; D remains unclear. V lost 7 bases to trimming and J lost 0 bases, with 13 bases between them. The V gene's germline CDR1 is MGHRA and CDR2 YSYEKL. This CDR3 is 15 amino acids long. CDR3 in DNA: TGCGCCAGCATCCCCGACCCTAATAGCAATCAGCCCCAGCATTTT. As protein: CASIPDPNSNQPQHF.

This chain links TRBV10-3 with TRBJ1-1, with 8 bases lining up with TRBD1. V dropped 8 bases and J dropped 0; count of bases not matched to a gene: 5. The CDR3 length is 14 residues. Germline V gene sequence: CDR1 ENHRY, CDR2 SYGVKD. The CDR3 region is CAIGQGELNTEAFF. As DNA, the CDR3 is TGTGCCATCGGACAGGGCGAGTTGAACACTGAAGCTTTCTTT.

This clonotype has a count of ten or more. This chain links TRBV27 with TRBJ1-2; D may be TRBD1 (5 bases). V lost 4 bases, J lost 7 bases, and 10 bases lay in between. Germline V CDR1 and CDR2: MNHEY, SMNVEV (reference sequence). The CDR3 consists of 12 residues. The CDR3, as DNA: TGTGCCAGCAGTTCGGGGGTCGGTGGCTACACCTTC. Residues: CASSSGVGGYTF.

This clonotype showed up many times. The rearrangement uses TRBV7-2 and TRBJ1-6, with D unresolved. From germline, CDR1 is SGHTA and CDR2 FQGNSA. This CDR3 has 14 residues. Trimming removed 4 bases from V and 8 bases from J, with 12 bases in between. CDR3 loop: CASSSRTPHSPLHF. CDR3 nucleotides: TGTGCCAGCAGCTCCAGGACCCCGCATTCACCCCTCCACTTT.

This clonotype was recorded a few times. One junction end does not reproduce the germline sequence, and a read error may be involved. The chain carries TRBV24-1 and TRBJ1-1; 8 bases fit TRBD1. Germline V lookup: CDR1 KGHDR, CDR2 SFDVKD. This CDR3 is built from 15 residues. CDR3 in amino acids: CATSMTGDLNTEACF. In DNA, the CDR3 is TGTGCCACCAGTATGACAGGGGACCTGAACACTGAAGCTTGCTTT.

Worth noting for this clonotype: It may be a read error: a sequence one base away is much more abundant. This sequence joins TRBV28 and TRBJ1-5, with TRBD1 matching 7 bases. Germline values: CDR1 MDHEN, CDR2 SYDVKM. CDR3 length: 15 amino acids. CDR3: CACSLGQFSNQPQHF. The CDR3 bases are TGTGCCTGCAGCCTGGGACAGTTCTCCAATCAGCCCCAGCATTTT.

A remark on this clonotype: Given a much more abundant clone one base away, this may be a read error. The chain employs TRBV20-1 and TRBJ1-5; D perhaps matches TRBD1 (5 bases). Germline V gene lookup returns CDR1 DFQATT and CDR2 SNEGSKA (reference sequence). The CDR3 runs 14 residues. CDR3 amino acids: CSARTGAGNHPQHF. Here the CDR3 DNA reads TGCAGTGCTAGAACTGGGGCGGGCAATCACCCCCAGCATTTT.

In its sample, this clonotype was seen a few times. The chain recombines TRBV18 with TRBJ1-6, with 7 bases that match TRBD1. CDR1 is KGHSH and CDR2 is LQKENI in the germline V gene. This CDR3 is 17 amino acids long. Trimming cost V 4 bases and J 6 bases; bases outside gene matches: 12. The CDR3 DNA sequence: TGTGCCAGCTCACTGAGACAGGGTGGCGTTCGTAATTCACCCCTCCACTTT. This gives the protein CASSLRQGGVRNSPLHF.

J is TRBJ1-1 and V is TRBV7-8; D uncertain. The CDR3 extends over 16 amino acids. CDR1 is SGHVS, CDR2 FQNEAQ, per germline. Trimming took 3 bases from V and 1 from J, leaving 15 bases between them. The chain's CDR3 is CASSLLQTVGNTEAFF. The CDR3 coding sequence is TGTGCCAGCAGCTTGTTACAGACGGTAGGGAACACTGAAGCTTTCTTT.

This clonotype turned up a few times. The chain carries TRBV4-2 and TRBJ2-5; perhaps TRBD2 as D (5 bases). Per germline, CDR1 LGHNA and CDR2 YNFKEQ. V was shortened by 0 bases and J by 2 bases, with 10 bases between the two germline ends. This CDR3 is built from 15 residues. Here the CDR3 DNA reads TGTGCCAGCAGCCAAGAAGCGGCTATTCAAGAGACCCAGTACTTC. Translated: CASSQEAAIQETQYF.

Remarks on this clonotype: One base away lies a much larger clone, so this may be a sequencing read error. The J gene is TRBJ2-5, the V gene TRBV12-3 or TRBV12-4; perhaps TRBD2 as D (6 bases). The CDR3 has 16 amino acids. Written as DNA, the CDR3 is TGTGCCAGCACTTTAAGTTCGGCGGGGATACAAGAGACCCAGTACTTC. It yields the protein CASTLSSAGIQETQYF.

The CDR3 sequence is CSAQRTNTGELFF. Here the CDR3 DNA reads TGCAGTGCTCAAAGGACTAACACCGGGGAGCTGTTTTTT. The V and J genes are TRBV20-1 and TRBJ2-2; a possible D gene is TRBD2 (5 bases). This CDR3 has 13 residues. The V and J ends lost 5 bases and 2 bases respectively, with 9 bases between them. Per the germline V gene, CDR1 is DFQATT and CDR2 is SNEGSKA (reference sequence).